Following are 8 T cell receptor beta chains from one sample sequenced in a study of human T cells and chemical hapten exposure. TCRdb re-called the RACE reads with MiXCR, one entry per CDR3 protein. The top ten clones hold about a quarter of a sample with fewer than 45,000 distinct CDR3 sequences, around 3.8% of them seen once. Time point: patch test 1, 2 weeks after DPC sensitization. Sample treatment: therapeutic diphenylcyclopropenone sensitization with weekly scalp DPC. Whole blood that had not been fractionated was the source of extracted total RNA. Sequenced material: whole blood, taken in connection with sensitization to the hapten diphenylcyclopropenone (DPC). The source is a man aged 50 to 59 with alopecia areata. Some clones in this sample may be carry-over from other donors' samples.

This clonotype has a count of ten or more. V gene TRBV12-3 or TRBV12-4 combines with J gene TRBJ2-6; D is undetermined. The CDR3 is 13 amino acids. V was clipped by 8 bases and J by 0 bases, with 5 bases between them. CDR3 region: CASENSGANVLTF. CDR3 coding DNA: TGTGCCAGCGAAAACTCTGGGGCCAACGTCCTGACTTTC.

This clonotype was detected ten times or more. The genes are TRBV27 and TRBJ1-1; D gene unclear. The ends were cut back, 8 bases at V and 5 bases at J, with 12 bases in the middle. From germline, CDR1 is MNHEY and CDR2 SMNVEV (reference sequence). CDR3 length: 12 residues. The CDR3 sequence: CASANSGTEAFF. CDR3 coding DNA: TGTGCCAGCGCAAACTCGGGAACTGAAGCTTTCTTT.

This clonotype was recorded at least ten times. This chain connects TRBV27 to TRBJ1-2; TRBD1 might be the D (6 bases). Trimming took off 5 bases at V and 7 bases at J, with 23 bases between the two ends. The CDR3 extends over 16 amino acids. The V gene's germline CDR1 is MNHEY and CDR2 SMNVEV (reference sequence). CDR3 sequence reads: CASSVAGGRFPGGYTF. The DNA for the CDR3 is TGTGCCAGCAGTGTCGCCGGGGGCAGATTCCCCGGTGGCTACACCTTC.

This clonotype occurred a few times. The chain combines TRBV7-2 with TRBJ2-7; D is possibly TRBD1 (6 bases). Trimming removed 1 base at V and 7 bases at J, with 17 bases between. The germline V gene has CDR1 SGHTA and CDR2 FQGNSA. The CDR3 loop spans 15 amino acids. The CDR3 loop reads CASSLVTTSRGEQYF. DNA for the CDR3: TGTGCCAGCAGCTTAGTAACCACCTCCAGGGGAGAGCAGTACTTC.

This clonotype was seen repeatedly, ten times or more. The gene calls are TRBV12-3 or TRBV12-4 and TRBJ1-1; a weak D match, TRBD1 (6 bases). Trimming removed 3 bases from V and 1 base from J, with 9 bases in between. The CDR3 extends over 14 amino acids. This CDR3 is CASSFARGNTEAFF. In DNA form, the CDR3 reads TGTGCCAGCAGTTTCGCCAGGGGGAACACTGAAGCTTTCTTT.

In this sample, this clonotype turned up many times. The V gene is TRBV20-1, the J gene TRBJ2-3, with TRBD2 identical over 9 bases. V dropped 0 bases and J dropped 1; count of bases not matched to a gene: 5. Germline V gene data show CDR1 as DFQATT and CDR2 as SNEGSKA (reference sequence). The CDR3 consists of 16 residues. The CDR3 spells CSARDLRTSGTDTQYF. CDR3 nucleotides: TGCAGTGCTAGAGATCTAAGGACTAGCGGCACAGATACGCAGTATTTT.

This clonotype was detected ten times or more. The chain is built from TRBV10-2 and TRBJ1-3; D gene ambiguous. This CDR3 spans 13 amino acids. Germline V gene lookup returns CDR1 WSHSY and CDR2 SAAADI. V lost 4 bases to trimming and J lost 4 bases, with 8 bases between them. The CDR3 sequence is CASSVGVGNTIYF. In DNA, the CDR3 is TGCGCCAGCAGTGTTGGTGTGGGAAACACCATATATTTT.

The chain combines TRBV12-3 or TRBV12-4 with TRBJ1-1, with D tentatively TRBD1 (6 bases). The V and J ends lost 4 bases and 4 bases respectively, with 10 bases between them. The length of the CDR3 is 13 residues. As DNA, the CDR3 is TGTGCCAGCAGTTACGGACAGCGCACTGAAGCTTTCTTT. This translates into CASSYGQRTEAFF.